The entry below describes one TCR beta chain. Assay used: immunoSEQ multiplex PCR; TCRdb lists only in-frame clones, some missing. The data show 90,000 or so clones, 87% seen once. This specimen belongs to a study of blood T cell repertoires in COVID-19. CDR1 LNHDA and CDR2 SQIVND come from the germline V gene (reference sequence). The CDR3 runs to 14 residues. Trimming left V 9 bases short and J 6 bases short, with 18 bases between. The TCR sequence derives from a human donor in a cohort sampled during active COVID-19. This chain joins TRBV19 and TRBJ1-5; weak D call: TRBD1 (6 bases). Source material: peripheral blood. CDR3 sequence reads: CASIRPGDGQPQHF. CDR3 nucleotide sequence: TGTGCCAGCATTCGGCCAGGGGATGGTCAGCCCCAGCATTTT.